This paragraph reports one T cell receptor (beta chain). This entry is derived from a study of blood T cells in healthy people across ages. The CDR3 extends over 14 amino acids. Germline V CDR1 and CDR2: MGHDK, SYGVNS. After removal of 11 bases from V and 2 bases from J, the junction contained 7 bases not matched to a gene. A second PCR of 7 to 11 cycles used a sample-barcoded 5' primer and a J-beta primer mix. Template switching added a 12-random-nucleotide identifier to every cDNA molecule. TCRdb reprocessed the 5' RACE reads with MiXCR, giving one entry per CDR3 protein. The sample records 780,000 or so distinct CDR3 sequences, approximately 60% being singletons.

Sequenced: blood. The chain uses TRBV25-1 and TRBJ2-1; 9 bases align to TRBD2. The clonotype was recovered from a man aged 35 to 55 in good health. The CDR3 is CARNSGSPYNEQFF. The DNA of the CDR3 is TGTGCCCGCAATAGCGGGAGTCCCTACAATGAGCAGTTCTTC.